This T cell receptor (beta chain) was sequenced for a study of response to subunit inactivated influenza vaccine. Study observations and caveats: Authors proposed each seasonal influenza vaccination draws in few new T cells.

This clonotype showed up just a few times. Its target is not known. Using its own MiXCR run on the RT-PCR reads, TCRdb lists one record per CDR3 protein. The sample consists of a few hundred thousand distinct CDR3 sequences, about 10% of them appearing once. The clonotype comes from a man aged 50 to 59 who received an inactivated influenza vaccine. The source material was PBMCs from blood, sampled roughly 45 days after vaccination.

Written as DNA, the CDR3 is TGCAGCGCGGTGAGACTAGCGAATGAGCAGTTCTTC. It specifies CSAVRLANEQFF. The chain joins TRBV29-1 to TRBJ2-1, with 8 nucleotides matching TRBD2. The CDR3 has 12 amino acids. CDR1 SQVTM and CDR2 ANQGSEA come from the germline V gene. J lost 7 bases, V lost 7 bases, and 6 bases had no gene match.